This T cell receptor (beta chain) was identified during a study of Tregs in tolerant kidney transplant recipients. The study, taken as a whole, reports: Tregs expanded with activated donor B cells seemed most donor-specific. This study did not directly address biological reproducibility.

Clones were sequenced by immunoSEQ multiplex PCR, and TCRdb holds only the in-frame ones, with some missing. Here the sample spans some 60,000 clones, around 88% being singletons. As to this clone: Its antigen is as yet unknown. Germline and junction disagree at one end, which may indicate a read error.

The CDR3 covers 14 residues. Per the germline V gene, CDR1 is MDHEN and CDR2 is SYDVKM. CD4+CD25+CD127- Tregs, CD4+CD25- non-Tregs, CD4 and CD8 cells were sorted. The sequenced material came from CD4+ T cells from blood. The V and J genes are TRBV28 and TRBJ2-4; 9 nucleotides agree with TRBD2. The clonotype was recovered from a human donor in good health. The CDR3 bases are TGTGCCACGACTTTAGCGGGAGCCCAAAACATTCAGTACTTC. Translating gives CATTLAGAQNIQYF.